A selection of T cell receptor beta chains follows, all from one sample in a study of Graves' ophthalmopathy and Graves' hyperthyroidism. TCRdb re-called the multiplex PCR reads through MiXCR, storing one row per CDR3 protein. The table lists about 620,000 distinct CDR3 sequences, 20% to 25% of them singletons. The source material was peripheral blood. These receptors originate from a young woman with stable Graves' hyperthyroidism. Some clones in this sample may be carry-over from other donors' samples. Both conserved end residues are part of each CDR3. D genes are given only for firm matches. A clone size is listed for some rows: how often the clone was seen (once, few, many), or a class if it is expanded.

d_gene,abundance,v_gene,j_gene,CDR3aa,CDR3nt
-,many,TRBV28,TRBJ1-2,CASSFPGQHYGYTF,TGTGCCAGCAGTTTCCCGGGACAACACTATGGCTACACCTTC
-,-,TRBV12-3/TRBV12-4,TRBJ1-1,CASSTTIRGTEAFF,TGTGCCAGCAGTACTACAATTAGGGGGACTGAAGCTTTCTTT
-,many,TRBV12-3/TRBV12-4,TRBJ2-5,CASRGHRSQETQYF,TGTGCCAGCAGGGGACACAGAAGCCAAGAGACCCAGTACTTC
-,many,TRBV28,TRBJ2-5,CASSAQPETQYF,TGTGCCAGCAGTGCCCAACCCGAGACCCAGTACTTC
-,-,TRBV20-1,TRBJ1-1,CSARDLPMNTEAFF,TGCAGTGCTAGAGATCTTCCAATGAACACTGAAGCTTTCTTT
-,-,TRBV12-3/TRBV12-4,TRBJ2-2,CASTRRNGELFF,TGTGCCAGCACCCGGCGGAACGGGGAGCTGTTTTTT
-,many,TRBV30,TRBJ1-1,CAWSEGSGTEAFF,TGTGCCTGGAGTGAAGGGTCGGGCACTGAAGCTTTCTTT
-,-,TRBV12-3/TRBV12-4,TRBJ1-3,CASSSVSQGVGNTIYF,TGTGCCAGCAGTTCAGTCTCACAGGGTGTTGGAAACACCATATATTTT
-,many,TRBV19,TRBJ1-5,CASSMGSLYSNQPQHF,TGTGCCAGTAGTATGGGGTCGCTTTATAGCAATCAGCCCCAGCATTTT
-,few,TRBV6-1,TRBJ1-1,CASSEKRGEAFF,TGTGCCAGCAGTGAAAAAAGGGGTGAAGCTTTCTTT
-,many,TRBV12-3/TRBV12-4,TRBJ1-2,CASSLRIAANYGYTF,TGTGCCAGCAGTTTAAGGATAGCTGCTAACTATGGCTACACCTTC
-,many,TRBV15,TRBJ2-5,CATSRAARPQETQYF,TGTGCCACCAGCAGAGCCGCCAGGCCCCAAGAGACCCAGTACTTC
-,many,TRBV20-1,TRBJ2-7,CSARARSAYEQYF,TGCAGTGCTAGGGCCAGGAGTGCCTACGAGCAGTACTTC
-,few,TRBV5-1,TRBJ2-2,CASSLAVQITGELFF,TGCGCCAGCAGCTTGGCCGTACAAATTACCGGGGAGCTGTTTTTT
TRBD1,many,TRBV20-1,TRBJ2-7,CSGAGTGFNEQYF,TGCAGTGGCGCCGGGACAGGGTTCAACGAGCAGTACTTC
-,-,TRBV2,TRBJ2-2,CASSDRGGNGELFF,TGTGCCAGCAGTGACAGGGGGGGGAACGGGGAGCTGTTTTTT